The 4 T cell receptor beta chains listed next were all sequenced from one sample in a study of control samples from healthy donors and cancer patients. The assay was immunoSEQ multiplex PCR, and TCRdb's table has in-frame clones only and misses some. The sample contains approximately 80,000 clones, more than 70% of which appear only once. Sequenced input: blood. The receptors were gathered from a woman in her forties or fifties in good health.

V gene TRBV27 combines with J gene TRBJ1-2; D is ambiguous. The CDR3 loop spans 12 amino acids. CDR1 and CDR2 (germline): MNHEY, SMNVEV (reference sequence). V was shortened by 6 bases and J by 1 base, with 6 bases between the two germline ends. Here the CDR3 reads CASRRGNYGYTF. CDR3 DNA: TGTGCCAGCAGACGGGGTAACTATGGCTACACCTTC.

This rearrangement joins TRBV3-1 (or the pseudogene TRBV3-2) to TRBJ1-1; TRBD1 aligns across 8 bases. CDR3 length: 15 residues. Germline V gene data show CDR1 as LGHDT and CDR2 as YNNKEL (reference sequence). After removal of 5 bases from V and 5 bases from J, the junction contained 10 bases not matched to a gene. The CDR3 coding sequence is TGTGCCAGCAGCGTTCGGACAGGGTTGGGGACTGAAGCTTTCTTT. Its protein product is CASSVRTGLGTEAFF.

As regards this clone: One end of the junction varies from germline; a read error may be responsible. The chain carries TRBV6-1 and TRBJ1-2; D unclear. Germline V gene lookup returns CDR1 MNHNS and CDR2 SASEGT. This CDR3 has 11 amino acids. The CDR3 sequence is CASSEGVLPFF. As DNA, the CDR3 is TGTGCCAGCAGTGAAGGGGTGTTACCCTTCTTC.

The chain combines TRBV6-5 with TRBJ2-7; 8 nucleotides agree with TRBD1. Germline assignment: CDR1 MNHEY and CDR2 SVGAGI. The length of the CDR3 is 15 residues. V trimming: 10 bases; J trimming: 5 bases; junction bases outside the gene matches: 16. The CDR3 sequence: CATVPGTGLRDEQYF. The CDR3 DNA follows: TGTGCCACCGTGCCAGGGACAGGCCTAAGGGACGAGCAGTACTTC.